What follows are 11 T cell receptor beta chains derived from one specimen sequenced in a study of blood T cell repertoires in COVID-19. Sequencing was performed with immunoSEQ multiplex PCR; in TCRdb, only in-frame clones are kept and a portion is missing. The sample carries about 64,000 clones, over 75% recorded once. The source material was peripheral blood. The receptors stem from an elderly woman with active COVID-19.

The V gene is TRBV4-1, the J gene TRBJ2-5; TRBD2 matches at 14 bases. The CDR3 spans 18 residues. Unmatched junction bases numbered 9, after V lost 4 bases and J lost 2 bases. Germline V gene lookup returns CDR1 MGHRA and CDR2 YSYEKL. CDR3 protein: CASSLTSGGAGSQETQYF. CDR3 DNA: TGCGCCAGCAGCCTGACTAGCGGGGGGGCCGGTAGTCAAGAGACCCAGTACTTC.

The chain uses TRBV13 and TRBJ2-3; D is unresolved. V was cut by 5 bases and J by 2 bases, with 11 bases left in between. The CDR3 totals 14 residues. Per germline, CDR1 PRHDT and CDR2 FYEKMQ (reference sequence). The CDR3 DNA is TGTGCCAGCAGCGGTCGGTTGTTCACAGATACGCAGTATTTT. This translates into CASSGRLFTDTQYF.

The genes are TRBV10-3 and TRBJ1-6, with 7 bases matching TRBD1. J was trimmed by 10 bases and V by 6 bases; bases with no gene match: 3. This CDR3 contains 12 residues. Germline values: CDR1 ENHRY, CDR2 SYGVKD. CDR3 sequence reads: CAIRGTDSPLHF. The CDR3 coding sequence is TGTGCCATCAGGGGGACAGACTCACCCCTCCACTTT.

The genes are TRBV28 and TRBJ2-7, with 8 nucleotides matching TRBD1. Losses at the gene ends were 6 bases for V and 3 bases for J; bases not matched to a gene: 10. This CDR3 is 15 amino acids long. Germline lookup yields CDR1 MDHEN and CDR2 SYDVKM. The CDR3 region has the DNA TGTGCCAGCAGCCTACCCGGACAGGGTCTCTACGAGCAGTACTTC. Its protein product is CASSLPGQGLYEQYF.

CDR3 in amino acids: CASSQGQGSEKLFF. In DNA form, the CDR3 reads TGCGCCAGCAGCCAGGGACAGGGTAGCGAAAAACTGTTTTTT. The chain links TRBV4-1 to TRBJ1-4; 9 bases line up with TRBD1. Germline trimming cut 3 bases from V and 8 bases from J; bases unmatched to any gene: 4. The CDR3 extends over 14 amino acids. Germline V gene data show CDR1 as MGHRA and CDR2 as YSYEKL.

This clone was observed once. The chain has TRBV28 and TRBJ1-5; D might be TRBD1 (5 bases). The CDR3 sequence is 15 residues long. Per germline, CDR1 MDHEN and CDR2 SYDVKM. V lost 6 bases to trimming and J lost 0 bases, with 12 bases between them. The CDR3 spells CASSAGGYSNQPQHF. The CDR3 region has the DNA TGTGCCAGCAGCGCCGGGGGTTATAGCAATCAGCCCCAGCATTTT.

This clone showed up just once. The chain employs TRBV12-5 and TRBJ2-5, with 7 bases fitting TRBD1. V lost 6 bases to trimming and J lost 2 bases; unmatched junction nucleotides: 6. The germline V gene has CDR1 LGHNT and CDR2 FRNRAP. This CDR3 has 14 residues. CDR3 sequence (DNA): TGTGCTAGTGGCTTAACGACAGGGCAAGAGACCCAGTACTTC. It yields the protein CASGLTTGQETQYF.

The V call is TRBV5-6, the J call TRBJ2-3; D might be TRBD1 (6 bases). Germline V lookup: CDR1 SGHDT, CDR2 YYEEEE. Trimming took 4 bases from V and 6 from J, leaving 24 bases between them. The CDR3 runs 17 residues. DNA of the CDR3: TGTGCCAGCAGCCCCGGTGGTTTGGTAGGGGGTTGGGATACGCAGTATTTT. Its protein product is CASSPGGLVGGWDTQYF.

The J gene is TRBJ2-1, the V gene TRBV6-2 or TRBV6-3, with D perhaps matching TRBD1 (6 bases). V lost 2 bases and J lost 6, with 17 bases in between. Germline-derived CDR1 and CDR2 are MNHEY and SVGEGT. The CDR3 is 16 residues long. The CDR3 reads CASSYLLITGFNEQFF. The CDR3 region has the DNA TGTGCCAGCAGTTACCTCTTGATCACAGGGTTCAATGAGCAGTTCTTC.

The gene calls are TRBV18 and TRBJ1-2; tentative D call: TRBD1 (5 bases). The CDR3 totals 13 residues. V gave up 5 bases and J gave up 3 bases, with 10 bases separating them. CDR1 is KGHSH and CDR2 is LQKENI in the germline V gene. In DNA form, the CDR3 reads TGTGCCAGCTCATTCGACAGAGACTATGGCTACACCTTC. Encoded protein: CASSFDRDYGYTF.

The CDR3 spells CATSIGGYSETQYF. The CDR3 DNA reads TGTGCCACCAGCATTGGGGGGTATTCAGAGACCCAGTACTTC. J is TRBJ2-5 and V is TRBV15, with TRBD2 as a possible D gene (6 bases). Trimming left V 4 bases short and J 4 bases short, with 13 bases between. The germline CDR1 and CDR2 sequences are LNHNV and YYDKDF (reference sequence). This CDR3 spans 14 amino acids. The full variable domain, its missing parts supplied by reference TRBV15 and TRBJ2-5, is DAMVIQNPRYQVTQFGKPVTLSCSQTLNHNVMYWYQQKSSQAPKLLFHYYDKDFNNEADTPDNFQSRRPNTSFCFLDIRSPGLGDTAMYLCATSIGGYSETQYFGPGTRLLVL.